A selection of T cell receptor beta chains follows, all from one sample in a study of blood T cells in healthy people across ages. TCRdb ran MiXCR on the 5' RACE reads and lists one entry per CDR3 protein. The sample contains 1.5 million to 2 million distinct CDR3 sequences, approximately 30% of which appear only once. Sequencing used blood. The receptors were sampled from a woman aged 25 to 39 in good health. Each CDR3 is given with its conserved first and last residue. The D gene is left open where the match is weak. The size of a clone is reported for some rows only, either as once, few or many, or as a class for expanded clones.

D	V	size	J	CDR3	DNA
NA	TRBV9	many	TRBJ2-7	CASSGTDYEQYF	TGTGCCAGCAGCGGGACAGACTACGAGCAGTACTTC
TRBD1	TRBV5-1	NA	TRBJ2-3	CASSWPDRGRTDTQYF	TGCGCCAGTAGCTGGCCCGACAGGGGCAGGACAGATACGCAGTATTTT
NA	TRBV4-1	NA	TRBJ1-1	CANSQVNRNTEAFF	TGCGCCAACAGCCAGGTAAACAGGAACACTGAAGCTTTCTTT
TRBD1	TRBV7-2	few	TRBJ1-5	CASSFTPGTGYNQPQHF	TGTGCCAGCAGCTTCACCCCCGGGACAGGGTACAATCAGCCCCAGCATTTT
TRBD2	TRBV12-3/TRBV12-4	few	TRBJ2-5	CASTLSGTSGGGEQYF	TGTGCCAGCACCCTCTCCGGGACTAGCGGGGGTGGGGAGCAGTACTTC
NA	TRBV29-1	many	TRBJ2-7	CSVSDSLQYF	TGCAGCGTTTCTGACAGCCTACAGTACTTC
NA	TRBV13	few	TRBJ1-6	CASSLGRGGAYNSPLHF	TGTGCCAGCAGCTTAGGCCGGGGGGGGGCCTATAATTCACCCCTCCACTTT
NA	TRBV5-1	NA	TRBJ1-3	CASSLGTGSSGNTIYF	TGCGCCAGCAGCTTGGGGACGGGAAGCTCTGGAAACACCATATATTTT
NA	TRBV6-1	few	TRBJ1-2	CASGDRLYGYTF	TGTGCCAGCGGAGACCGCTTGTATGGCTACACCTTC
TRBD1	TRBV12-3/TRBV12-4	NA	TRBJ2-5	CASSSSGTGGGETQYF	TGTGCCAGCAGCTCCTCCGGGACAGGGGGCGGAGAGACCCAGTACTTC
NA	TRBV5-1	many	TRBJ2-6	CASSFGSGANVLTF	TGCGCCAGCAGCTTCGGGTCTGGGGCCAACGTCCTGACTTTC
NA	TRBV11-2	NA	TRBJ1-6	CASTTKESSYNSPLHF	TGTGCCAGCACCACAAAAGAGAGCTCCTATAATTCACCCCTCCACTTT
NA	TRBV7-9	NA	TRBJ1-2	CASSSERGSLDGYTF	TGTGCCAGCAGCTCGGAAAGGGGCAGTCTAGATGGCTACACCTTC
NA	TRBV4-1	NA	TRBJ1-5	CASSQEGVQPQHF	TGCGCCAGCAGCCAAGAAGGGGTTCAGCCCCAGCATTTT
TRBD2	TRBV20-1	few	TRBJ2-3	CSARTGTSGWRGTDTQYF	TGCAGTGCTAGAACTGGGACTAGCGGGTGGAGAGGCACAGATACGCAGTATTTT
TRBD2	TRBV5-5	NA	TRBJ2-7	CASSPLGGAYEQYF	TGTGCCAGCAGCCCCCTGGGGGGGGCCTACGAGCAGTACTTC
TRBD1	TRBV6-2/TRBV6-3	many	TRBJ2-7	CASRRDRAYEQYF	TGTGCCAGCAGAAGGGACAGGGCCTACGAGCAGTACTTC
NA	TRBV27	many	TRBJ1-6	CASSRGAFSPLHF	TGTGCCAGCTCTCGGGGCGCCTTTTCACCCCTCCACTTT
NA	TRBV27	NA	TRBJ1-1	CASSSEYGGAEAFF	TGTGCCAGCAGTTCGGAGTATGGAGGGGCTGAAGCTTTCTTT
NA	TRBV20-1	NA	TRBJ2-3	CSAGDYDTQYF	TGTAGTGCAGGGGACTACGATACGCAGTATTTT
NA	TRBV7-3	few	TRBJ2-2	CASSLSGIDTGELFF	TGTGCCAGCAGCTTATCTGGCATAGACACCGGGGAGCTGTTTTTT
NA	TRBV7-2	NA	TRBJ2-3	CASRRLPEGRDTQYF	TGTGCCAGCAGGCGTTTACCGGAGGGCCGAGATACGCAGTATTTT
NA	TRBV10-2	once	TRBJ2-3	CASSDSARTTDTQYF	TGCGCCAGCAGTGATTCGGCTCGGACGACAGATACGCAGTATTTT
NA	TRBV6-2/TRBV6-3	NA	TRBJ2-1	CASSPHVGSYNEQFF	TGTGCCAGCAGTCCCCATGTTGGATCCTACAATGAGCAGTTCTTC
TRBD1	TRBV15	few	TRBJ2-7	CATSRGTGQGSYEQYF	TGTGCCACCAGCAGAGGAACGGGACAGGGTTCGTACGAGCAGTACTTC
TRBD2	TRBV7-9	many	TRBJ2-1	CASSAGGVDEQFF	TGTGCCAGCAGCGCCGGGGGGGTCGATGAGCAGTTCTTC
TRBD1	TRBV29-1	NA	TRBJ1-5	CSASTTGSNQPQHF	TGCAGCGCCTCCACGACAGGGAGCAATCAGCCCCAGCATTTT
NA	TRBV2	NA	TRBJ2-7	CASRTGRGAYEQYF	TGTGCCAGCAGGACGGGACGGGGAGCCTACGAGCAGTACTTC
NA	TRBV3-1	NA	TRBJ2-7	CASSQEVSTEPYEQYF	TGTGCCAGCAGCCAAGAGGTGAGCACGGAGCCCTACGAGCAGTACTTC
NA	TRBV29-1	many	TRBJ2-1	CSVEPGGYNEQFF	TGCAGCGTTGAGCCGGGTGGGTACAATGAGCAGTTCTTC
NA	TRBV3-1	NA	TRBJ2-5	CASSPPWIGRETQYF	TGTGCCAGCAGCCCGCCATGGATAGGACGAGAGACCCAGTACTTC
NA	TRBV10-3	NA	TRBJ1-5	CAISEALAQDYDQPQHF	TGTGCCATCAGTGAGGCATTGGCTCAAGATTACGATCAGCCCCAGCATTTT
NA	TRBV27	many	TRBJ2-7	CASSLGATYEQYF	TGTGCCAGCAGTTTAGGGGCCACCTACGAGCAGTACTTC
NA	TRBV5-1	once	TRBJ1-5	CASSLGDLGGNQPQHF	TGCGCCAGCAGCTTGGGGGATCTAGGCGGCAATCAGCCCCAGCATTTT
TRBD1	TRBV29-1	many	TRBJ2-7	CSVEGTGINYEQYF	TGCAGCGTCGAAGGGACAGGAATTAACTACGAGCAGTACTTC
NA	TRBV20-1	many	TRBJ2-7	CSARTSYEQYF	TGCAGTGCTAGAACCTCCTACGAGCAGTACTTC
NA	TRBV7-2	few	TRBJ2-7	CASRAMGRVAYEQYF	TGTGCCAGCAGGGCCATGGGACGCGTCGCCTACGAGCAGTACTTC